What follows are 15 T cell receptor beta chains derived from one specimen sequenced in a study of blood T cells in healthy people across ages. PCR was performed a second time for 7 to 11 cycles using a sample-barcoded 5' primer and a J-beta primer mix. One entry per CDR3 protein results from TCRdb running MiXCR on the 5' RACE reads. Here the sample spans some 900,000 distinct CDR3 sequences, about 30% being singletons. What was sequenced was blood. The receptor set was obtained from a woman over 75 in good health.

Concerning this clonotype itself: This may arise from a read error, as a much more abundant clone is one base away. This sequence joins TRBV28 and TRBJ2-1; TRBD2 matches at 9 bases. The DNA end is a closer match to TRBJ2-7, so the J assignment may be wrong. CDR1 is MDHEN and CDR2 is SYDVKM in the germline V gene. The CDR3 length is 16 residues. The CDR3 is CASSFYRLAAHNEQYF. The CDR3 DNA sequence: TGTGCCAGCAGTTTCTATAGACTAGCGGCCCACAATGAGCAGTACTTC.

The table lists this clonotype with a few counts. A much larger clone lies a single base off, so this may be a read error. The DNA of the CDR3 is TGTGCCAGCAGCCATGGGGCCCACAATGAGCAGTTCTTC. Translation gives CASSHGAHNEQFF. This chain connects TRBV14 to TRBJ2-1; the D gene is possibly TRBD1 (5 bases). Germline CDR1 reads SGHDN; CDR2 reads FVKESK. The CDR3 totals 13 residues. Trimming took off 3 bases at V and 5 bases at J, with 8 bases between the two ends.

To note about this clonotype: This sequence may be a read error, since a much larger clone differs from it by one base. This rearrangement joins TRBV7-8 to TRBJ1-1; no firm D call. The CDR3 sequence is 14 residues long. The V gene's germline CDR1 is SGHVS and CDR2 FQNEAQ. The DNA of the CDR3 is TGTGCCAGCAGCTTAGCGACGGGTAGCACTGGAGCTTTCTTT. Its protein product is CASSLATGSTGAFF.

This clonotype was detected a few times. A much larger clone lies a single base off, so this may be a read error. The chain combines TRBV29-1 with TRBJ1-1; unclear D gene. Trimming stripped 6 bases from V and 4 bases from J, with 9 bases between. Germline V gene lookup returns CDR1 SQVTM and CDR2 ANQGSEA. This CDR3 is 11 amino acids long. The chain's CDR3 is CSVAGCTEAFF. The DNA of the CDR3 is TGCAGCGTCGCGGGGTGCACTGAAGCTTTCTTT.

Turning to this clonotype: A single base separates this from a much larger clone, so it may be a read error. This chain links TRBV7-9 with TRBJ1-2, with D perhaps TRBD1 (5 bases). The CDR3 contains 13 residues. The V gene's germline CDR1 is SEHNR and CDR2 FQNEAQ (reference sequence). CDR3: CASRPGTDYGHTF. The DNA of the CDR3 is TGTGCCAGCAGACCCGGGACGGACTATGGCCACACCTTC.

This clonotype was counted many times. The chain has TRBV27 and TRBJ2-3; either TRBD1 or TRBD2 may fit D (5 bases each). This CDR3 has 16 amino acids. V lost 6 bases, J lost 0 bases, and 16 bases lay in between. Germline V lookup: CDR1 MNHEY, CDR2 SMNVEV (reference sequence). Written as DNA, the CDR3 is TGTGCCAGCAGAGTCCCCGGGACGAGGAGCACAGATACGCAGTATTTT. Its protein product is CASRVPGTRSTDTQYF.

This clonotype was detected a few times. The chain joins TRBV5-1 to TRBJ1-4; D is undetermined. V was cut by 0 bases and J by 5 bases, with 11 bases left in between. The CDR3 covers 15 residues. Per germline, CDR1 SGHRS and CDR2 YFSETQ. The DNA of the CDR3 is TGCGCCAGCAGCTTGGCTCCGAGAAAGAATGAAAAACTGTTTTTT. This gives the protein CASSLAPRKNEKLFF. The full variable domain, in which reference TRBV5-1 and TRBJ1-4 provide the parts outside the CDR3, is KAGVTQTPRYLIKTRGQQVTLSCSPISGHRSVSWYQQTPGQGLQFLFEYFSETQRNKGNFPGRFSGRQFSNSRSEMNVSTLELGDSALYLCASSLAPRKNEKLFFGSGTQLSVL.

CDR3 nucleotide sequence: TGTGCCAGCAGCTTAGGAGGGGGCGAGAAGCCCCAGCATTTT. This codes for CASSLGGGEKPQHF. The chain recombines TRBV7-2 with TRBJ1-5, with 7 nucleotides matching TRBD1. The CDR3 contains 14 residues. J gave up 8 bases and V 1 base, and 5 bases lay outside the gene matches. The germline gives CDR1 SGHTA, CDR2 FQGNSA.

This clonotype has a handful of counts. CDR3 sequence reads: CSARARDEKLFF. CDR3 coding DNA: TGCAGTGCTAGAGCACGGGATGAAAAACTGTTTTTT. This chain connects TRBV20-1 to TRBJ1-4; D gene uncertain. Deletions cut 1 base from V and 6 bases from J, with 6 bases between. The length of the CDR3 is 12 residues. Germline V gene sequence: CDR1 DFQATT, CDR2 SNEGSKA (reference sequence).

This clonotype was counted once. A much larger clone differs from this one at a single base, so this may be a read error. The V gene is TRBV11-2, the J gene TRBJ2-1, with D hard to call. This CDR3 region has 13 residues. The germline CDR1 and CDR2 sequences are SGHAT and FQNNGV. The V end lost 2 bases, the J end lost 10 bases, and 12 bases lay between the germline ends. The CDR3 DNA sequence: TGTGCCAGCAGCTTACCTTCGACCTACGAGCAGTTCTTC. Translated: CASSLPSTYEQFF. The variable domain in full, with the rest retrieved from reference TRBV11-2 and TRBJ2-1, is EAGVAQSPRYKIIEKRQSVAFWCNPISGHATLYWYQQILGQGPKLLIQFQNNGVVDDSQLPKDRFSAERLKGVDSTLKIQPAKLEDSAVYLCASSLPSTYEQFFGPGTRLTVL.

The table lists this clonotype with a few counts. This sequence joins TRBV20-1 and TRBJ1-2, with TRBD1 identical over 8 bases. V trimming: 6 bases; J trimming: 10 bases; junction bases outside the gene matches: 4. Germline assignment: CDR1 DFQATT and CDR2 SNEGSKA (reference sequence). The CDR3 loop spans 10 amino acids. The CDR3 coding sequence is TGCAGTGCGAAGACAGGGGACTACACCTTC. Its translation: CSAKTGDYTF.

This clonotype was observed at least ten times. The V and J genes are TRBV5-1 and TRBJ1-5; D unclear. This CDR3 has 14 residues. Trimming removed 0 bases from V and 6 bases from J, with 10 bases in between. Germline V gene sequence: CDR1 SGHRS, CDR2 YFSETQ. The CDR3 reads CASSLVPESQPQHF. The CDR3 DNA sequence: TGCGCCAGCAGCTTGGTGCCGGAAAGTCAGCCCCAGCATTTT.

This chain joins TRBV2 and TRBJ1-1; D gene unclear. The CDR3 has 11 amino acids. CDR1 and CDR2 (germline): SNHLY, FYNNEI. Trimming cost V 5 bases and J 8 bases, with 9 bases left between them. CDR3 sequence: CASSRGWEAFF. DNA of the CDR3: TGTGCCAGCAGTCGAGGATGGGAAGCTTTCTTT.

Concerning this clonotype itself: Being one base from a much bigger clone, this may be a read error. The DNA of the CDR3 is TGTGCCAGCAGCCGGGGACCGCTCCACGAGCAGTACTTC. Residues: CASSRGPLHEQYF. This chain connects TRBV3-1 to TRBJ2-4; the D gene could be TRBD1 or TRBD2 (5 bases each). Judging by the DNA end, TRBJ2-7 fits better; the J call may be wrong. Per germline, CDR1 LGHDT and CDR2 YNNKEL (reference sequence). This CDR3 has 13 residues.

This clonotype was detected a few times. J is TRBJ1-4 and V is TRBV25-1, with D unresolved. Looked up from germline, CDR1 is MGHDK and CDR2 is SYGVNS. Trimming left V 1 base short and J 8 bases short, with 8 bases between. This CDR3 is built from 13 residues. The CDR3 DNA follows: TGTGCCAGCAGTGAATGGAGAGGCGAAAAACTGTTTTTT. It encodes CASSEWRGEKLFF.